This T cell receptor beta chain derives from a study of blood T cell repertoires in COVID-19. Study-wide background: The cDNA or gDNA used as material had been derived from T cells, B-cell-depleted T cells, or PBMCs.

TCRdb's table, derived via immunoSEQ multiplex PCR, lists solely in-frame clones and lacks some. Of around 94,000 clones in the sample, roughly four fifths were seen once. Trimming stripped 3 bases from V and 0 bases from J, with 5 bases between. Looked up from germline, CDR1 is SGHDN and CDR2 is FVKESK. The CDR3 is made up of 14 amino acids. The specimen sequenced was peripheral blood. This clonotype was sampled from a man in his sixties with acute or convalescent COVID-19. The chain links TRBV14 to TRBJ2-2, with a tentative D call TRBD1 (5 bases). CDR3 sequence reads: CASSQTANTGELFF. The CDR3 DNA sequence: TGTGCCAGCAGCCAGACAGCGAACACCGGGGAGCTGTTTTTT.